The 20 T cell receptor beta chains in this list originate from one sample, sequenced in a study of beta chain features in type 1 diabetes. Expressed TCRB transcripts were sequenced after all isolated RNA was converted to cDNA. Method: immunoSEQ multiplex PCR; TCRdb's copy keeps in-frame clones and lacks some. Of roughly 45,000 clones in the sample, around 50% were seen once. Input material: stem cell memory CD4+ T cells from blood. These receptors were collected from a woman in her twenties or thirties in good health.

The chain combines TRBV5-1 with TRBJ2-7, with 10 bases matching TRBD1. Per the germline V gene, CDR1 is SGHRS and CDR2 is YFSETQ. There are 14 residues in the CDR3. Germline trimming cut 0 bases from V and 4 bases from J; bases unmatched to any gene: 1. The CDR3 reads CASSLGGQGYEQYF. CDR3 bases: TGCGCCAGCAGCTTGGGGGGACAGGGGTACGAGCAGTACTTC.

This clone was observed a few times. The chain couples TRBV7-8 to TRBJ2-1; possibly TRBD2 for D (6 bases). The CDR3 extends over 15 amino acids. Germline-derived CDR1 and CDR2 are SGHVS and FQNEAQ. Trimming removed 1 base from V and 0 bases from J, with 7 bases in between. In nucleotides, the CDR3 is TGTGCCAGCAGCTTAGTCGGGAGCTCCTACAATGAGCAGTTCTTC. Protein product: CASSLVGSSYNEQFF.

This clone appeared a few times. The CDR3 loop reads CASSTGTPLNEQFF. CDR3 DNA sequence: TGTGCCAGCAGTACCGGGACTCCGCTCAATGAGCAGTTCTTC. The V call is TRBV28, the J call TRBJ2-1; D is possibly TRBD2 (6 bases). V lost 5 bases and J 6 bases, leaving 14 bases between the germline ends. CDR1 is MDHEN, CDR2 SYDVKM, per germline. The CDR3 covers 14 residues. Complete variable domain (other parts from reference TRBV28 and TRBJ2-1): DVKVTQSSRYLVKRTGEKVFLECVQDMDHENMFWYRQDPGLGLRLIYFSYDVKMKEKGDIPEGYSVSREKKERFSLILESASTNQTSMYLCASSTGTPLNEQFFGPGTRLTVL.

J is TRBJ2-5 and V is TRBV5-1; unclear D gene. The ends were cut back, 1 base at V and 5 bases at J, with 15 bases in the middle. The CDR3 covers 15 residues. Germline V gene sequence: CDR1 SGHRS, CDR2 YFSETQ. CDR3 sequence: CASSLSPPTEETQYF. CDR3 DNA: TGCGCCAGCAGCTTGAGCCCGCCAACTGAGGAGACCCAGTACTTC.

There are a few counts of this clone. V gene TRBV7-3 combines with J gene TRBJ2-1; tentatively, D is TRBD2 (5 bases). The CDR3 contains 14 residues. Germline CDR1 and CDR2: SGHTA and FQGTGA. V dropped 6 bases and J dropped 1 base, with 10 bases sitting between them. The chain's CDR3 is CASRVTGSYNEQFF. In nucleotides, the CDR3 is TGTGCCAGCAGGGTTACGGGATCCTACAATGAGCAGTTCTTC.

This clone was seen only a few times. This chain uses TRBV7-2 with TRBJ2-3; maybe TRBD2 (6 bases). Germline CDR1 and CDR2: SGHTA and FQGNSA. The CDR3 has 15 residues. V was trimmed by 3 bases and J by 5 bases, leaving 15 bases between them. The CDR3 DNA reads as TGTGCCAGCAGCTTCCAACCGGGAGATCAAGATACGCAGTATTTT. Translation gives CASSFQPGDQDTQYF.

This chain connects TRBV7-2 to TRBJ2-5, with 7 bases fitting TRBD2. V gave up 1 base and J gave up 1 base; unmatched junction bases: 9. From germline, CDR1 is SGHTA and CDR2 FQGNSA. CDR3 length: 17 residues. The CDR3 here is CASSLGGLAASQETQYF. Here the CDR3 DNA reads TGTGCCAGCAGCTTAGGAGGCCTAGCGGCATCCCAAGAGACCCAGTACTTC.

V usage is TRBV7-3 and J usage is TRBJ2-7; TRBD2 might be the D (5 bases). The germline V gene encodes CDR1 SGHTA and CDR2 FQGTGA. V lost 1 base, J lost 2 bases, and 15 bases lay in between. The CDR3 runs 16 residues. The CDR3 DNA sequence: TGTGCCAGCAGCTTAAGAGGGCGCCGACAAACCTACGAGCAGTACTTC. Protein product: CASSLRGRRQTYEQYF.

The genes are TRBV9 and TRBJ2-1, with D maybe TRBD2 (5 bases). With 4 bases removed from V and 8 bases from J, the gap between germline ends came to 13 bases. Germline V gives CDR1 SGDLS, CDR2 YYNGEE. CDR3 length: 13 residues. Here the CDR3 DNA reads TGTGCCAGCAGCACCTACGGGAAGGATGAGCAGTTCTTC. The encoded protein is CASSTYGKDEQFF. The variable domain in full, completed from reference TRBV9 and TRBJ2-1, reads DSGVTQTPKHLITATGQRVTLRCSPRSGDLSVYWYQQSLDQGLQFLIQYYNGEERAKGNILERFSAQQFPDLHSELNLSSLELGDSALYFCASSTYGKDEQFFGPGTRLTVL.

This clone occurred once. The chain recombines TRBV9 with TRBJ2-5; TRBD2 might be the D (6 bases). With the DNA end fitting TRBJ2-7 better, the J assignment may be wrong. This CDR3 contains 13 residues. Germline assignment: CDR1 SGDLS and CDR2 YYNGEE. The DNA for the CDR3 is TGTGCCAGCAGCCAGGGACTGAACTACGAGCAGTACTTC. The encoded protein is CASSQGLNYEQYF.

The J gene is TRBJ2-7, the V gene TRBV5-6; D uncertain. The germline V gene encodes CDR1 SGHDT and CDR2 YYEEEE. This CDR3 comprises 14 residues. V dropped 5 bases and J dropped 2 bases, with 14 bases sitting between them. CDR3: CASRPVRYPYEQYF. In DNA form, the CDR3 reads TGTGCCAGCAGGCCGGTCAGGTATCCCTACGAGCAGTACTTC. Using reference TRBV5-6 and TRBJ2-7 for the parts outside the CDR3, the full variable domain is DAGVTQSPTHLIKTRGQQVTLRCSPKSGHDTVSWYQQALGQGPQFIFQYYEEEERQRGNFPDRFSGHQFPNYSSELNVNALLLGDSALYLCASRPVRYPYEQYFGPGTRLTVT.

The rearrangement joins TRBV5-4 to TRBJ2-7; 12 bases are shared with TRBD2. The CDR3 is 16 amino acids. Germline V gene data show CDR1 as SGHNT and CDR2 as YYREEE (reference sequence). Unmatched junction bases numbered 12, after V lost 6 bases and J lost 5 bases. CDR3 DNA: TGTGCCAGCACCGGGGGCCTAGCGGGAGGGTTAAACGAGCAGTACTTC. Translating gives CASTGGLAGGLNEQYF.

The chain employs TRBV5-1 and TRBJ2-7; TRBD2 matches 11 bases. This CDR3 has 16 amino acids. Per the germline V gene, CDR1 is SGHRS and CDR2 is YFSETQ. V trimming: 0 bases; J trimming: 6 bases; junction bases outside the gene matches: 8. CDR3 protein: CASSLESTSGRTEQYF. The CDR3 DNA reads TGCGCCAGCAGCTTGGAGTCAACTAGCGGGAGAACCGAGCAGTACTTC.

The chain recombines TRBV9 with TRBJ1-2, with D unclear. V gave up 0 bases and J gave up 3 bases, with 15 bases separating them. CDR1 and CDR2 (germline): SGDLS, YYNGEE. The CDR3 length is 16 residues. The CDR3 DNA reads TGTGCCAGCAGCGTAGGAGGCACCCTTAGTGACTATGGCTACACCTTC. This encodes CASSVGGTLSDYGYTF.

The CDR3 nucleotides read TGTGCCAGCAGCTTAGAGACTAGCGGGAGGGCCCTCCCGCTGGGAGAGACCCAGTACTTC. Protein sequence: CASSLETSGRALPLGETQYF. The V call is TRBV11-2, the J call TRBJ2-5; 14 bases agree with TRBD2. The V gene's germline CDR1 is SGHAT and CDR2 FQNNGV. This CDR3 comprises 20 residues. After removal of 0 bases from V and 4 bases from J, the junction contained 13 bases not matched to a gene.

The CDR3 here is CASTLAGGPSYNEQFF. The DNA for the CDR3 is TGTGCCAGCACCCTAGCGGGAGGGCCCTCCTACAATGAGCAGTTCTTC. The chain links TRBV14 to TRBJ2-1, with 12 bases matching TRBD2. Looked up from germline, CDR1 is SGHDN and CDR2 is FVKESK. CDR3 length: 16 residues. After removal of 7 bases from V and 0 bases from J, the junction contained 4 bases not matched to a gene.

V gene TRBV18 combines with J gene TRBJ2-1; maybe TRBD2 (6 bases). CDR1 and CDR2 (germline): KGHSH, LQKENI. This CDR3 comprises 16 residues. The ends were cut back, 3 bases at V and 0 bases at J, with 12 bases in the middle. The CDR3 loop is CASSPFSGSSYNEQFF. The CDR3 nucleotides are TGTGCCAGCTCACCCTTTAGCGGTAGCTCCTACAATGAGCAGTTCTTC.

The chain is built from TRBV2 and TRBJ2-3; TRBD1 agrees at 9 bases. The CDR3 loop spans 15 amino acids. CDR1 SNHLY and CDR2 FYNNEI come from the germline V gene. V gave up 8 bases and J gave up 6 bases; unmatched junction bases: 12. The CDR3 region is CASSPSGTGGDTQYF. In nucleotides, the CDR3 is TGTGCCAGCTCCCCAAGCGGTACAGGGGGCGATACGCAGTATTTT.

CDR3 sequence reads: CASTRKLAGVYEQYF. Here the CDR3 DNA reads TGTGCCAGCACCCGGAAACTAGCGGGAGTCTACGAGCAGTACTTC. The chain joins TRBV28 to TRBJ2-7; 11 bases agree with TRBD2. The length of the CDR3 is 15 residues. V lost 7 bases, J lost 3 bases, and 8 bases stayed unmatched. Per germline, CDR1 MDHEN and CDR2 SYDVKM.

This clone was seen just once. The V gene is TRBV6-5, the J gene TRBJ2-5; 7 nucleotides agree with TRBD1. Per the germline V gene, CDR1 is MNHEY and CDR2 is SVGAGI. V shed 2 bases and J 5 bases; nucleotides not matched to a gene: 5. The CDR3 length is 14 residues. DNA for the CDR3: TGTGCCAGCAGTTACGAGGGGGCTCGGGAGACCCAGTACTTC. Its translation: CASSYEGARETQYF.